The rows below give T cell receptor beta chains drawn from one sample of a study of human T cells and chemical hapten exposure. Via MiXCR, TCRdb re-called the RACE reads, giving one row per CDR3 protein. The table has more than 80,000 distinct CDR3 sequences, 11% seen once; the top ten hold around 3.6%. The material was whole blood, obtained in connection with sensitization to the hapten diphenylcyclopropenone (DPC). The origin of the receptors is a woman in her 50s with alopecia areata. Some clones in this sample may be carry-over from other donors' samples. Both conserved end residues are part of each CDR3. D genes are given only for firm matches. Clone size appears in some rows only: once, few, many, or a class for an expanded clone.

clone size: many
CDR3 length: 16
V gene: TRBV5-5
J gene: TRBJ1-4
D gene: .
CDR3 protein: CASSLNGPATNEKLFF
CDR3 DNA: TGTGCCAGCAGCCTGAACGGTCCTGCAACTAATGAAAAACTGTTTTTT

clone size: many
CDR3 length: 18
V gene: TRBV4-3
J gene: TRBJ1-6
D gene: .
CDR3 protein: CASSQEIPYGGQNSPLHF
CDR3 DNA: TGCGCCAGCAGCCAAGAGATCCCATACGGGGGCCAAAATTCACCCCTCCACTTT

clone size: many
CDR3 length: 17
V gene: TRBV7-2
J gene: TRBJ1-5
D gene: TRBD1
CDR3 protein: CASSFWTGGKSNQPQHF
CDR3 DNA: TGTGCCAGCAGCTTCTGGACAGGGGGAAAAAGCAATCAGCCCCAGCATTTT

clone size: few
CDR3 length: 17
V gene: TRBV7-2
J gene: TRBJ2-2
D gene: TRBD2
CDR3 protein: CASSRSGLAGSTGELFF
CDR3 DNA: TGTGCCAGCAGCCGATCTGGACTAGCGGGATCCACCGGGGAGCTGTTTTTT

clone size: .
CDR3 length: 13
V gene: TRBV19
J gene: TRBJ1-1
D gene: .
CDR3 protein: CASLRETNTEAFF
CDR3 DNA: TGTGCCAGTCTTAGGGAGACGAACACTGAAGCTTTCTTT

clone size: .
CDR3 length: 14
V gene: TRBV18
J gene: TRBJ2-7
D gene: TRBD1
CDR3 protein: CASSRQGGAYEQYF
CDR3 DNA: TGTGCCAGCTCACGACAGGGTGGTGCCTACGAGCAGTACTTC

clone size: few
CDR3 length: 14
V gene: TRBV9
J gene: TRBJ2-2
D gene: .
CDR3 protein: CASSAPQGTGELFF
CDR3 DNA: TGTGCCAGCAGCGCCCCCCAGGGAACCGGGGAGCTGTTTTTT

clone size: few
CDR3 length: 16
V gene: TRBV7-9
J gene: TRBJ2-3
D gene: TRBD2
CDR3 protein: CASSLGLAGVADTQYF
CDR3 DNA: TGTGCCAGCAGCTTAGGGCTAGCGGGAGTTGCAGATACGCAGTATTTT

clone size: many
CDR3 length: 13
V gene: TRBV12-3/TRBV12-4
J gene: TRBJ2-5
D gene: TRBD1
CDR3 protein: CASTRQGEETQYF
CDR3 DNA: TGTGCCAGCACTCGGCAGGGGGAAGAGACCCAGTACTTC

clone size: .
CDR3 length: 17
V gene: TRBV7-2
J gene: TRBJ2-7
D gene: TRBD2
CDR3 protein: CASSLRSGLAESYEQYF
CDR3 DNA: TGTGCCAGCAGCTTAAGGTCGGGACTAGCGGAATCCTACGAGCAGTACTTC

clone size: many
CDR3 length: 15
V gene: TRBV20-1
J gene: TRBJ2-7
D gene: TRBD2
CDR3 protein: CSARGQREDSYEQYF
CDR3 DNA: TGCAGTGCTAGAGGTCAGCGGGAGGATTCCTACGAGCAGTACTTC

clone size: .
CDR3 length: 16
V gene: TRBV7-2
J gene: TRBJ2-3
D gene: .
CDR3 protein: CASTLSGAGYTDTQYF
CDR3 DNA: TGTGCCAGCACCCTCTCGGGCGCGGGTTACACAGATACGCAGTATTTT

clone size: few
CDR3 length: 15
V gene: TRBV18
J gene: TRBJ1-5
D gene: TRBD1
CDR3 protein: CASSTGTGIGQPQHF
CDR3 DNA: TGTGCCAGCTCAACCGGGACAGGGATTGGGCAGCCCCAGCATTTT

clone size: .
CDR3 length: 15
V gene: TRBV27
J gene: TRBJ2-7
D gene: TRBD1
CDR3 protein: CASSSWTGTRNEQYF
CDR3 DNA: TGTGCCAGCAGTTCCTGGACAGGGACAAGGAACGAGCAGTACTTC

clone size: many
CDR3 length: 16
V gene: TRBV3-1
J gene: TRBJ2-1
D gene: TRBD2
CDR3 protein: CASSPFSGGGLNEQFF
CDR3 DNA: TGTGCCAGCAGCCCGTTTAGCGGGGGGGGGCTGAATGAGCAGTTCTTC

clone size: many
CDR3 length: 15
V gene: TRBV27
J gene: TRBJ2-3
D gene: .
CDR3 protein: CASSFNALTSLTQYF
CDR3 DNA: TGTGCCAGCAGTTTTAACGCCCTGACGTCCCTCACGCAGTATTTT

clone size: many
CDR3 length: 15
V gene: TRBV5-1
J gene: TRBJ2-2
D gene: .
CDR3 protein: CASSEVLGNTGELFF
CDR3 DNA: TGCGCCAGCAGCGAGGTACTAGGGAACACCGGGGAGCTGTTTTTT

clone size: few
CDR3 length: 11
V gene: TRBV6-6
J gene: TRBJ2-1
D gene: .
CDR3 protein: CASEGNNEQFF
CDR3 DNA: TGTGCCTCCGAGGGGAACAATGAGCAGTTCTTC

clone size: many
CDR3 length: 15
V gene: TRBV9
J gene: TRBJ2-1
D gene: TRBD2
CDR3 protein: CASSVAGGPGNEQFF
CDR3 DNA: TGTGCCAGCAGCGTGGCGGGAGGGCCGGGCAATGAGCAGTTCTTC

clone size: many
CDR3 length: 18
V gene: TRBV2
J gene: TRBJ2-1
D gene: TRBD2
CDR3 protein: CASSEVAPGSGRANEQFF
CDR3 DNA: TGTGCCAGCAGTGAAGTTGCCCCTGGTAGCGGGAGGGCAAATGAGCAGTTCTTC

clone size: .
CDR3 length: 15
V gene: TRBV5-5
J gene: TRBJ2-1
D gene: .
CDR3 protein: CASSLVRVRMNEQFF
CDR3 DNA: TGTGCCAGCAGCTTGGTGCGGGTTAGGATGAATGAGCAGTTCTTC

clone size: many
CDR3 length: 15
V gene: TRBV29-1
J gene: TRBJ2-1
D gene: TRBD2
CDR3 protein: CSVEDWDYSYNEQFF
CDR3 DNA: TGCAGCGTTGAAGACTGGGACTACTCCTACAATGAGCAGTTCTTC

clone size: many
CDR3 length: 15
V gene: TRBV11-1
J gene: TRBJ2-3
D gene: TRBD1
CDR3 protein: CASSSGQGKTDTQYF
CDR3 DNA: TGTGCCAGCAGCAGCGGACAGGGGAAAACAGATACGCAGTATTTT

clone size: few
CDR3 length: 15
V gene: TRBV7-8
J gene: TRBJ1-4
D gene: .
CDR3 protein: CASQRGRLAKEKLFF
CDR3 DNA: TGTGCCAGCCAACGTGGGCGGCTAGCGAAGGAAAAACTGTTTTTT

clone size: few
CDR3 length: 15
V gene: TRBV5-1
J gene: TRBJ2-7
D gene: TRBD1
CDR3 protein: CASSLTRDRGYEQYF
CDR3 DNA: TGCGCCAGCAGCTTGACCCGGGACAGGGGTTACGAGCAGTACTTC

clone size: .
CDR3 length: 12
V gene: TRBV28
J gene: TRBJ1-2
D gene: .
CDR3 protein: CASLALGYGYTF
CDR3 DNA: TGTGCCAGCTTGGCCCTGGGTTATGGCTACACCTTC

clone size: many
CDR3 length: 16
V gene: TRBV28
J gene: TRBJ1-2
D gene: .
CDR3 protein: CASSTLGLTVAYGYTF
CDR3 DNA: TGTGCCAGCAGCACCCTTGGACTGACAGTCGCATATGGCTACACCTTC

clone size: many
CDR3 length: 14
V gene: TRBV18
J gene: TRBJ1-2
D gene: TRBD1
CDR3 protein: CASSPEQGALGYTF
CDR3 DNA: TGTGCCAGCTCACCTGAACAGGGGGCGCTTGGCTACACCTTC